The T cell receptor (beta chain) described here comes from a study of T cell responses to AZD1222 COVID-19 vaccine (TCRdb year 2021). With regard to the full study: Because spike-specific TCR depth and breadth did not differ between the two schedules, AZD1222 recipients who got a second dose at roughly 4 weeks were pooled with those who got a second dose at roughly 12 weeks. A total of approximately 240 trial participants underwent TCR sequencing, of whom 207 received two doses of AZD1222 and about 25 received two doses of the MenACWY control vaccine. Trial participants were enrolled by age into subgroups of 18-55, 56-69 and 70-plus years, and around 140, 26 and 57 TCR-sequenced participants, respectively, were included in these subgroups. Findings and caveats that apply to the study as a whole: After two AZD1222 doses, both the breadth and the depth of spike-specific TCRs were significantly higher than at day 0 and than in MenACWY recipients. Nearly half of unique spike-specific TCRs reportedly recognized epitopes outside regions mutated in the B.1.351 and B.1.1.7 variants. Conclusions about previously exposed vaccinees are limited, since just five or six AZD1222 recipients were seropositive for SARS-CoV-2 at baseline. In the small 56-69-year group, the increase in depth fell short of significance, most likely because of low power. CD4 TCRs associated with the vaccine covered the entire spike protein, and the dominant responses were in regions 160-218 and 743-854. No day 14 peak-response samples were available, so repertoires were characterized only after the peak T cell response. Participants were mostly white British, with more females than males. The authors suggested clonal diversity may have been underestimated.

Sample time point, as interpreted from the label and publication: baseline before first vaccination. Vaccinee samples were obtained from the UK trials COV001 and COV002, which included a single-blind randomized controlled phase 2/3 trial of AZD1222 (ChAdOx1 nCoV-19) in healthy adults. For TCRbeta chain sequencing, PBMC samples were collected from trial participants at day 0 and at day 28 after the second dose. With regard to this clone: Its antigen is not yet known. No qualities accompany the bases; no much larger clone lies one base away.

The CDR3 regions of human TCRbeta chains were analyzed by immunosequencing. The study's own analysis went as follows. TCRs in the repertoires were matched against a reference library of SARS-CoV-2-specific TCRs that had been generated with the MIRA antigen-specificity platform. Breadth was defined as the fraction of unique TCRs that were SARS-CoV-2-associated. Depth was defined as the fraction of total T cells that were SARS-CoV-2-associated. Using the MIRA data, each spike-specific TCR was mapped to the spike region that the TCR reacts to and placed in a CD4 or CD8 class. Log10-transformed breadth and depth values were compared by one-way ANOVA with Sidak's multiple comparisons tests. As stored in TCRdb, this immuneACCESS dataset retains in-frame rearrangements with V and J assigned. A fraction of the clones does not appear; measured against another copy, unresolved V genes explain less than half of the discrepancy, and the remainder lacks a known reason. V and J calls and clone size are copied from that table; D and trimming were computed from the DNA. Present in this sample are 100,000 to 120,000 clones, about 82% of which were seen just once. The ten largest clonotypes hold about 3% of the sample.

Counted from cysteine to phenylalanine, this CDR3 has 12 amino acids. Only the CDR3 portion is preserved as DNA: 36 bases, with reading frame beginning at the first base. Via the germline V gene (reference sequence), CDR1 is LGHDT and CDR2 YNNKEL. Deletion took 3 bases off V and 5 bases off J, with a span of 7 bases between the germline ends. This clonotype was obtained from an adult in good health. The sequence joins TRBV3-1 (or the pseudogene TRBV3-2) to TRBJ1-1, with no reliable assignment of the D segment. Source: peripheral blood, taken on day 0 of AZD1222 vaccination. This receptor has the CDR3 CASSQGGTEAFF. The nucleotide sequence reads as follows: TGTGCCAGCAGCCAGGGCGGAACTGAAGCTTTCTTT.